These 15 T cell receptor beta chains came from one sample sequenced in a study of PD-1 blockade in mismatch repair-deficient tumors. TCRdb's table, derived via immunoSEQ multiplex PCR, lists solely in-frame clones and lacks some. The data hold some 120,000 clones, with approximately 90% observed a single time. The source material was peripheral blood, sampled 44 weeks after starting pembrolizumab. Receptors were obtained from an adult with mismatch repair-deficient cancer.

The rearrangement links TRBV5-4 to TRBJ2-1, with TRBD2 matching over 13 bases. The trim removed 5 bases at V and 10 bases at J, leaving 6 bases unmatched. CDR3 length: 14 residues. CDR1 and CDR2 from the germline V gene are SGHNT and YYREEE (reference sequence). The CDR3 sequence: CASRRTSGSGEQFF. DNA of the CDR3: TGTGCCAGCAGGAGGACTAGCGGGAGTGGGGAGCAGTTCTTC.

This rearrangement joins TRBV9 to TRBJ2-2, with D possibly being TRBD1 or TRBD2 (5 bases each). Germline V gives CDR1 SGDLS, CDR2 YYNGEE. The CDR3 loop spans 17 amino acids. V lost 4 bases and J lost 5, with 21 bases in between. In nucleotides, the CDR3 is TGTGCCAGCAGCTACAGGCCCTCGGGGAGATTGACCGGGGAGCTGTTTTTT. Translating it yields CASSYRPSGRLTGELFF.

The chain joins TRBV21-1 to TRBJ2-7. TRBV21-1 is marked as a pseudogene. CDR3 length equals 17 residues. CDR3 sequence: CASSKALQSGSIHEQYF. The CDR3 DNA reads as TGTGCCAGCAGCAAAGCCCTACAAAGTGGATCAATCCACGAGCAGTACTTC.

The CDR3 bases are TGTGCCAGCTCACGAGCGGGAGGAGATACGCAGTATTTT. This translates into CASSRAGGDTQYF. This chain uses TRBV18 with TRBJ2-3, with TRBD2 matching 9 bases. Germline CDR1 KGHSH, CDR2 LQKENI. This CDR3 is built from 13 residues. V trimming: 4 bases; J trimming: 5 bases; junction bases outside the gene matches: 1.

In DNA form, the CDR3 reads TGCGCCAGCAGCCAAGAGCGTCCTGTCCCGGGACGGTACACCGGGGAGCTGTTTTTT. Translating it yields CASSQERPVPGRYTGELFF. The chain has TRBV4-1 and TRBJ2-2; possibly TRBD1 or TRBD2 for D (5 bases each). V was pared by 0 bases and J by 3 bases, with 20 bases between. Germline values: CDR1 MGHRA, CDR2 YSYEKL. This CDR3 has 19 residues.

There are a few counts of this clone. V usage is TRBV7-3 and J usage is TRBJ2-6; TRBD1 might be the D (6 bases). CDR1 and CDR2 from the germline V gene are SGHTA and FQGTGA. Deletions cut 5 bases from V and 0 bases from J, with 14 bases between. The CDR3 covers 17 residues. CDR3 bases: TGTGCCAGCAGCCTTAGACAGGTTCTCTCTGGGGCCAACGTCCTGACTTTC. It codes for CASSLRQVLSGANVLTF.

The V gene is TRBV7-9, the J gene TRBJ2-7; 9 nucleotides line up with TRBD2. The CDR3 spans 14 residues. Per the germline V gene, CDR1 is SEHNR and CDR2 is FQNEAQ (reference sequence). With 3 bases clipped from V and 6 bases from J, the junction kept 6 bases outside the gene matches. CDR3 loop: CASSLSSGRREQYF. In DNA form, the CDR3 reads TGTGCCAGCAGCTTGTCAAGCGGGAGGCGCGAGCAGTACTTC.

The chain has TRBV25-1 and TRBJ1-2; D is unclear. The length of the CDR3 is 12 residues. V lost 7 bases and J 4 bases, leaving 10 bases between the germline ends. Germline CDR1 is MGHDK and CDR2 is SYGVNS. The CDR3: CASTDVGYGYTF. The CDR3 nucleotides are TGTGCCAGCACCGATGTTGGCTATGGCTACACCTTC.

CDR3 region: CAWSETGRNQPQHF. The DNA for the CDR3 is TGTGCCTGGAGTGAGACAGGGAGGAATCAGCCCCAGCATTTT. The gene calls are TRBV30 and TRBJ1-5; 7 bases map to TRBD1. V was pared by 1 base and J by 4 bases, with 4 bases of the junction left unmatched. The CDR3 covers 14 residues. Germline lookup yields CDR1 GTSNPN and CDR2 SVGIG (reference sequence).

The V and J genes are TRBV11-2 and TRBJ2-7; D is ambiguous. Germline assignment: CDR1 SGHAT and CDR2 FQNNGV. The CDR3 extends over 14 amino acids. The ends were cut back, 4 bases at V and 5 bases at J, with 15 bases in the middle. In nucleotides, the CDR3 is TGTGCCAGCAGCTCCATGAAGGGCCGGGACGAGCAGTACTTC. It is translated as CASSSMKGRDEQYF.

The chain uses TRBV29-1 and TRBJ2-3; D is perhaps TRBD1 or TRBD2 (6 bases each). CDR3 length: 18 residues. V shed 6 bases and J shed 0 bases, with 25 bases lying between them. Germline CDR1 is SQVTM and CDR2 is ANQGSEA. The CDR3 bases are TGCAGCGTGGCGGGGACAACAGGGTTGTCCGTAAGCACAGATACGCAGTATTTT. Protein: CSVAGTTGLSVSTDTQYF.

The chain couples TRBV11-2 to TRBJ2-2, with a weak D call TRBD1 (5 bases). There are 14 residues in the CDR3. With 1 base removed from V and 6 bases from J, the gap between germline ends came to 9 bases. Germline assignment: CDR1 SGHAT and CDR2 FQNNGV. The CDR3 DNA is TGTGCCAGCAGCTTAGGGGGCGTCCCCGGGGAGCTGTTTTTT. Translation: CASSLGGVPGELFF.

The chain joins TRBV21-1 to TRBJ2-2; the table's D gene call, TRBD1, was not cross checked with the DNA. TRBV21-1 is noted as a pseudogene. The CDR3 is 22 residues long. The CDR3 loop is CASSKGANQQGKDYANTGELFF. The CDR3 coding sequence is TGTGCCAGCAGCAAAGGAGCTAACCAACAGGGGAAGGACTATGCGAACACCGGGGAGCTGTTTTTT.

This sequence joins TRBV6-5 and TRBJ2-5, with D possibly TRBD1 on 5 matching bases. The CDR3 consists of 15 residues. Germline values: CDR1 MNHEY, CDR2 SVGAGI. The V end lost 0 bases, the J end lost 5 bases, and 13 bases lay between the germline ends. The chain's CDR3 is CASSYSIRASETQYF. DNA for the CDR3: TGTGCCAGCAGTTACTCGATCAGGGCGTCGGAGACCCAGTACTTC.

In its sample, this clone was seen once. The chain has TRBV7-2 and TRBJ1-5, with 8 bases identical to TRBD1. Germline V gene lookup returns CDR1 SGHTA and CDR2 FQGNSA. The CDR3 is 15 amino acids. Losses at the gene ends were 3 bases for V and 4 bases for J; bases not matched to a gene: 5. The CDR3 coding sequence is TGTGCCAGCAGCTTGACAGGGGCCGAGAATCAGCCCCAGCATTTT. Its protein product is CASSLTGAENQPQHF.